This paragraph reports one T cell receptor beta chain. The antigen is not known. Molecular-barcoded quantitative 5'-RACE produced these TCR beta libraries. TCRdb analysed the 5' RACE reads with MiXCR anew, one entry per CDR3 protein. The sample consists of approximately 250,000 distinct CDR3 sequences, 8% to 11% of them appearing once. The entry originates in a study of CD8 T cells in ankylosing spondylitis. Study-wide points: In ankylosing spondylitis blood, a motif of seven or eight highly homologous TCR beta variants appeared characteristic.

The sequence was collected from a male donor with ankylosing spondylitis or in good health (not recorded which). What was sequenced was blood, either unsorted or a sorted T cell fraction (not recorded which).

Here the CDR3 reads CASSRPPGESNEQFF. The CDR3 DNA reads as TGTGCCAGCAGCCGCCCCCCGGGAGAAAGCAATGAGCAGTTCTTC. The chain couples TRBV11-2 to TRBJ2-1; D may be TRBD2 (6 bases). The CDR3 has 15 residues. Per the germline V gene, CDR1 is SGHAT and CDR2 is FQNNGV. Trimming removed 5 bases at V and 6 bases at J, with 17 bases between.